The present T cell receptor beta chain was sequenced within a study of PD-L1 blockade in urothelial cancer. The wider study: Atezolizumab therapy began for patients in the mid-2010s, dosed at 1,200 mg intravenously every 3 weeks. Researchers looked at the blood 3 weeks (second dose) and 6 weeks after treatment began. T cells numbered a median of roughly 150,000 in the blood samples.

Time point meaning: peripheral blood 6 weeks after treatment start. CDR3 length: 16 amino acids. Trimming removed 4 bases at V and 1 base at J, with 18 bases between. Here immunoSEQ multiplex PCR was the method, and the copy in TCRdb shows in-frame clones only, minus some. This table holds 100,000 to 150,000 clones, approximately 85% found once. The sample here was PBMCs, taken around atezolizumab (anti-PD-L1) treatment. This sequence was found in a man in his fifties or sixties with urothelial cancer. The chain recombines TRBV5-3 with TRBJ2-7; TRBD2 might be the D (5 bases). TRBV5-3 counts as an open reading frame of uncertain function. CDR3 nucleotide sequence: TGTGCCAGAAGCCTACGTCCCTCGACGGGGTCCTACGAGCAGTACTTC. Residues: CARSLRPSTGSYEQYF.